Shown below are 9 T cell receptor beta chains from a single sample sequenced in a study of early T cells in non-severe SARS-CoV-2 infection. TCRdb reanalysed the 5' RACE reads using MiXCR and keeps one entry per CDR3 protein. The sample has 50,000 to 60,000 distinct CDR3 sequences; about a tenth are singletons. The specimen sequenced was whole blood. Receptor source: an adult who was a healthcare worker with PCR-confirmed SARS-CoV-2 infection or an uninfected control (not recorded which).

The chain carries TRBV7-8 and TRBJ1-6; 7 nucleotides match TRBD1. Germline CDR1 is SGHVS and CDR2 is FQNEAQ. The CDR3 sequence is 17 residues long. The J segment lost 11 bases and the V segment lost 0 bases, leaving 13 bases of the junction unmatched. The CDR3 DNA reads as TGTGCCAGCAGCTTAGCGAGATTGGGACAGTCTTCTCCACCCCTCCACTTT. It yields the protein CASSLARLGQSSPPLHF.

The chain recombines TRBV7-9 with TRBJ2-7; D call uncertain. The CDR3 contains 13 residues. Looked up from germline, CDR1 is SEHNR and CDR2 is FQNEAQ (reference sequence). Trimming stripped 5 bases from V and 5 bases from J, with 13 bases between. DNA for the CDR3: TGTGCCAGCAGCCAGGACCTAAACCACGAGCAGTACTTC. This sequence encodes CASSQDLNHEQYF.

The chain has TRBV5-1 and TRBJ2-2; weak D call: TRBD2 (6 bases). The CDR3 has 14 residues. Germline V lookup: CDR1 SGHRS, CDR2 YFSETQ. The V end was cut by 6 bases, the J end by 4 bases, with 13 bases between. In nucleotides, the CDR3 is TGCGCCAGCAAGAAGGGAGGAGGCACCGGGGAGCTGTTTTTT. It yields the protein CASKKGGGTGELFF.

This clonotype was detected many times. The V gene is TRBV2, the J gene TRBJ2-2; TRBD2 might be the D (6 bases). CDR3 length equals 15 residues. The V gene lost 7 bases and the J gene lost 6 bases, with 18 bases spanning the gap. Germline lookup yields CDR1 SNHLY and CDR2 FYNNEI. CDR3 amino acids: CASTDRTTSAGELFF. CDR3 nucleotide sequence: TGTGCCAGCACCGACCGGACTACCTCAGCCGGGGAGCTGTTTTTT.

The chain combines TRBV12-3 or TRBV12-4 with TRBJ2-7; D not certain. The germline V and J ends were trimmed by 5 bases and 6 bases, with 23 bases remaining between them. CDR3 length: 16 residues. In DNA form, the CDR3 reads TGTGCCAGCAGTATAATAACACGGGCCCCCGGAGCCGAGCAGTACTTC. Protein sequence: CASSIITRAPGAEQYF.

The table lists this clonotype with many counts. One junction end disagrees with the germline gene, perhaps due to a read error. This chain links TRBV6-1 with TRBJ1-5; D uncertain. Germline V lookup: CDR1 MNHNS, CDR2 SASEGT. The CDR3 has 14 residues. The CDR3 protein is CASSEEGGPQPQHF. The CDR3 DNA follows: TGTGCCAGCAGCGAAGAAGGAGGCCCACAGCCCCAGCATTTT.

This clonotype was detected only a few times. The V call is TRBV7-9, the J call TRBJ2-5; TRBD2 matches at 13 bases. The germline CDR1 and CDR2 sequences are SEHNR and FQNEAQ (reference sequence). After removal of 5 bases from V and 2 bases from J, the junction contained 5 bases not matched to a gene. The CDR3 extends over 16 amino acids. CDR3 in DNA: TGTGCCAGCAGCCCCGGGACTAGCGGGGCACAAGAGACCCAGTACTTC. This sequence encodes CASSPGTSGAQETQYF. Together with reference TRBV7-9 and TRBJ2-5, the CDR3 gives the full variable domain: DTGVSQNPRHKITKRGQNVTFRCDPISEHNRLYWYRQTLGQGPEFLTYFQNEAQLEKSRLLSDRFSAERPKGSFSTLEIQRTEQGDSAMYLCASSPGTSGAQETQYFGPGTRLLVL.

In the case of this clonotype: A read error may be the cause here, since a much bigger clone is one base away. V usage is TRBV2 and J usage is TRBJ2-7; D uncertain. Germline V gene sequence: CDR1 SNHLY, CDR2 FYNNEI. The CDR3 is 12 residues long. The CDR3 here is CDSRAEPDEQYF. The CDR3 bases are TGTGACAGCAGAGCCGAACCGGACGAGCAGTACTTC. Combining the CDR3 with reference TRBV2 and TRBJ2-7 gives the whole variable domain EPEVTQTPSHQVTQMGQEVILRCVPISNHLYFYWYRQILGQKVEFLVSFYNNEISEKSEIFDDQFSVERPDGSNFTLKIRSTKLEDSAMYFCDSRAEPDEQYFGPGTRLTVT.

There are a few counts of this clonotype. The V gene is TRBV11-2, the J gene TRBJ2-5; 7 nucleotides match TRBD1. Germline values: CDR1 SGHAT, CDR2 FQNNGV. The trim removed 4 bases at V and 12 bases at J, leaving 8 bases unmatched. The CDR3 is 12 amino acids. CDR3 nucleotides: TGTGCCAGCAGCTATTCACAGGGGCCCGAGTACTTC. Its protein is CASSYSQGPEYF.